This TCR beta chain comes out of a study of blood T cell repertoires in COVID-19. Study-wide context: Samples representing acute and convalescent COVID-19 were sourced from the United States, Italy and Spain.

Those enrolled, adults aged roughly 18 to 90 years, came from 24 US areas. A case of COVID-19 had been met by exposed participants within 2 weeks before study entry. Authors' analysis steps: By means of reference gene primer amplification, nucleated cell counts were estimated. Clones were read by immunoSEQ multiplex PCR, and TCRdb kept only the in-frame ones, dropping some. Clone size and the V and J calls come from that table; the DNA yielded D and trimming. Seen here are roughly 400,000 clones, 70% to 90% observed once, and the top ten hold 1.4% to 1.5%. CDR3 size: 15 residues. CDR1 and CDR2 (germline): MDHEN, SYDVKM. With 5 bases clipped from V and 7 bases from J, the junction kept 7 bases outside the gene matches.

This TCR was sampled from a woman younger than 30 who had been exposed to COVID-19. Sequenced: PBMCs or T cells enriched from blood (not recorded which). The chain joins TRBV28 to TRBJ1-5; 11 positions match TRBD1. In DNA form, the CDR3 reads TGTGCCAGCAGTCGCGGACAGGGGGCCGGGCAGCCCCAGCATTTT. This codes for CASSRGQGAGQPQHF. The complete variable domain, with remaining parts taken from reference TRBV28 and TRBJ1-5, reads DVKVTQSSRYLVKRTGEKVFLECVQDMDHENMFWYRQDPGLGLRLIYFSYDVKMKEKGDIPEGYSVSREKKERFSLILESASTNQTSMYLCASSRGQGAGQPQHFGDGTRLSIL.